The present T cell receptor beta chain was sequenced within a study of blood T cell repertoires in COVID-19 (dated by TCRdb to 2018 to 2020). At the level of the whole study: Samples covering the acute and convalescent phases of COVID-19 were provided by collaborators in the United States, Italy and Spain. The prospective study material was composed of cDNA or gDNA derived from T cells, B-cell-depleted T cells, or PBMCs. The dataset comprised deeply sampled blood TCRbeta repertoires from subjects exposed to, actively infected with, or recovered from COVID-19. The repertoires were released in a freely available public database intended as a resource for research on the immune response to SARS-CoV-2. Samples were obtained from the ongoing ImmuneRACE study (first 160 participants) and from over 1,000 subjects provided by 6 global collaborators. The sample metadata nearly always contained a de-identified subject ID, COVID-19 status, age in years and sex. HLA class I and class II types, where available, came from metadata supplied by the sample provider rather than from assay-based typing.

What the research found in general, with its limitations: How much clinical and demographic metadata was included differed by source and by participant, and the metadata was provided uncurated.

TCRbeta CDR3 regions were amplified from genomic DNA using the immunoSEQ Assay, a bias-controlled multiplex PCR. For the original study's pipeline: Within the assay, amplification of reference gene primers was used to estimate how many nucleated cells each sample contained. Sequence reads were collapsed and filtered to measure the absolute abundance of every unique TCRbeta CDR3 rearrangement. Productive Simpson clonality was computed per sample as the square root of Simpson's diversity index over productive rearrangements. The table comes from immuneACCESS by way of TCRdb, which keeps in-frame sequences with V and J called. Part of the clones is missing from these tables; in studies checked, under half for an unresolved V gene and the rest for unknown reasons. The DNA gave D and trimming, while V, J and clone size come from that table. Recorded for this sample are roughly 330,000 clones; about 90% of them occurred a single time. The ten largest clones represent less than 5.5% of the sample.

On this clone itself: Its antigen is currently not known. No much larger clone is present one base from it, and per-base qualities are unavailable.

Reading from cysteine to phenylalanine, the CDR3 counts 15 amino acids. The CDR3 DNA has 45 bases and is translated from base 1. V ends up 4 bases short and J 6 bases short, with an unmatched junction base count of 7. The germline V gene provides CDR1 SGHRS and CDR2 YFSETQ. Participants in the prospective study were aged 18 to 89 years, lived in 20 to 25 United States geographic areas, and enrolled through a virtual design. In the prospective study, participants were assigned to cohorts based on the clinical history participants reported in a screening survey and a study questionnaire. For ImmuneRACE Cohort 3, a participant was defined as recovered based on two consecutive negative NP/OP PCR tests, clearance by a healthcare professional, or resolution of symptoms. In the prospective study, whole blood, serum and a nasopharyngeal or oropharyngeal swab were collected from each participant by mobile phlebotomists. Additional blood draws and questionnaires over an approximately two-month period could optionally be provided by prospective study participants. Prospective study blood samples were shipped either frozen or at room temperature before DNA extraction.

This sequence was found in a man aged 30 to 39 who had recovered from COVID-19. The chain joins TRBV5-1 to TRBJ2-2; 9 nucleotides in the junction match TRBD1. Sequencing used PBMCs or T cells enriched from blood (not recorded which). The nucleotides are TGCGCCAGCAGCACCGGGACAGGGTCCCCCGGGGAGCTGTTTTTT. This is translated as CASSTGTGSPGELFF.